Shown below are 26 T cell receptor beta chains from a single sample sequenced in a study of blood T cell repertoires in COVID-19. The repertoire was sequenced with immunoSEQ multiplex PCR; TCRdb's copy has only in-frame clones and lacks some. Seen here are 250,000 to 350,000 clones, about 87% observed once, and the top ten hold roughly 8%. Material: peripheral blood. The receptors shown here come from a woman in her forties or fifties who had recovered from COVID-19.

The chain combines TRBV2 with TRBJ2-3; 9 bases fit TRBD2. Trimming cost V 5 bases and J 2 bases; bases outside gene matches: 8. Looked up from germline, CDR1 is SNHLY and CDR2 is FYNNEI. The CDR3 extends over 16 amino acids. The CDR3 DNA reads TGTGCCAGCAGTCCAACTAGCGGGCGACACACAGATACGCAGTATTTT. Translated: CASSPTSGRHTDTQYF.

In its sample, this clone was seen a few times. CDR3 bases: TGTGCCAGCAGCGAAGAGGGAGTAGCGGGGCCCGGGGGCGAGCAGTACTTC. Its translation is CASSEEGVAGPGGEQYF. This chain uses TRBV7-8 with TRBJ2-7, with 8 bases fitting TRBD2. CDR1 is SGHVS, CDR2 FQNEAQ, per germline. After removal of 5 bases from V and 6 bases from J, the junction contained 18 bases not matched to a gene. This CDR3 is built from 17 residues.

The rearrangement uses TRBV5-1 and TRBJ2-5, with 10 bases lining up with TRBD2. The CDR3 is 14 residues long. Germline CDR1 and CDR2: SGHRS and YFSETQ. V shed 2 bases, J shed 4 bases, and the junction held 2 bases outside the gene matches. The chain's CDR3 is CASSLAGGRETQYF. In nucleotides, the CDR3 is TGCGCCAGCAGCTTAGCGGGGGGGAGAGAGACCCAGTACTTC.

The chain recombines TRBV6-5 with TRBJ2-7, with TRBD2 identical over 8 bases. This CDR3 spans 14 amino acids. Germline assignment: CDR1 MNHEY and CDR2 SVGAGI. V shed 6 bases and J 6 bases; nucleotides not matched to a gene: 10. CDR3 sequence reads: CASRPGGVGGEQYF. The CDR3 region has the DNA TGTGCCAGCAGACCCGGGGGGGTAGGAGGCGAGCAGTACTTC.

The chain couples TRBV4-1 to TRBJ2-1, with a tentative D call TRBD2 (7 bases). This CDR3 is 15 amino acids long. The germline V gene encodes CDR1 MGHRA and CDR2 YSYEKL. Deletions cut 6 bases from V and 7 bases from J, with 19 bases between. The CDR3 protein is CASSPGGGRGNEQFF. As DNA, the CDR3 is TGCGCCAGCAGTCCTGGGGGCGGGAGAGGGAATGAGCAGTTCTTC.

This rearrangement joins TRBV7-2 to TRBJ2-3; D uncertain. CDR1 SGHTA and CDR2 FQGNSA come from the germline V gene. The CDR3 runs 13 residues. The germline V and J ends were trimmed by 4 bases and 0 bases, with 5 bases remaining between them. CDR3 sequence reads: CASSSPSTDTQYF. The CDR3 DNA sequence: TGTGCCAGCAGCTCCCCAAGCACAGATACGCAGTATTTT.

V is TRBV3-1 (or the pseudogene TRBV3-2) and J is TRBJ2-5, with TRBD2 identical over 7 bases. J was trimmed by 7 bases and V by 1 base; bases with no gene match: 6. The germline V gene has CDR1 LGHDT and CDR2 YNNKEL (reference sequence). The CDR3 runs to 14 residues. The DNA of the CDR3 is TGTGCCAGCAGCCAAGTGGCTAGCGGCGGGACCCAGTACTTC. The encoded protein is CASSQVASGGTQYF.

The CDR3 here is CAWTLQSSPLHF. In DNA form, the CDR3 reads TGTGCCTGGACGCTGCAGTCTTCACCCCTCCACTTT. The rearrangement links TRBV30 to TRBJ1-6; unclear D gene. Trimming took 4 bases from V and 9 from J, leaving 10 bases between them. The CDR3 length is 12 residues. Germline V gene lookup returns CDR1 GTSNPN and CDR2 SVGIG (reference sequence).

The genes are TRBV24-1 and TRBJ2-1; D is perhaps TRBD1 (6 bases). Germline V CDR1 and CDR2: KGHDR, SFDVKD. There are 13 residues in the CDR3. V lost 4 bases, J lost 8 bases, and 11 bases lay in between. The CDR3 DNA reads as TGTGCCACCAGTGAGGGGGCCAACGATGAGCAGTTCTTC. It codes for CATSEGANDEQFF.

This clone was seen a few times. The chain employs TRBV27 and TRBJ2-2, with D possibly TRBD1 on 6 matching bases. The germline CDR1 and CDR2 sequences are MNHEY and SMNVEV (reference sequence). This CDR3 spans 14 amino acids. V lost 8 bases and J lost 2, with 12 bases in between. CDR3: CASGPGDNTGELFF. In nucleotides, the CDR3 is TGTGCCAGCGGTCCAGGGGACAACACCGGGGAGCTGTTTTTT.

CDR3 coding DNA: TGCGCCAGCAGCTTACAGGGCCAAAACACTGAAGCTTTCTTT. As protein: CASSLQGQNTEAFF. The chain links TRBV5-1 to TRBJ1-1; a weak D match, TRBD1 (6 bases). CDR3 size: 14 residues. The germline gives CDR1 SGHRS, CDR2 YFSETQ. Trimming pared 2 bases from V and 2 bases from J, leaving 10 bases between.

CDR3 DNA: TGTGCCAGCAGCTTTAACGGGGGACCGCAGCCCCAGCATTTT. Translation gives CASSFNGGPQPQHF. The rearrangement uses TRBV7-2 and TRBJ1-5; D is perhaps TRBD1 (5 bases). The germline V gene has CDR1 SGHTA and CDR2 FQGNSA. The CDR3 consists of 14 residues. The V gene lost 3 bases and the J gene lost 7 bases, with 13 bases spanning the gap.

This sequence joins TRBV3-1 (or the pseudogene TRBV3-2) and TRBJ1-2; 8 bases map to TRBD1. V trimming: 1 base; J trimming: 4 bases; junction bases outside the gene matches: 5. Germline lookup yields CDR1 LGHDT and CDR2 YNNKEL (reference sequence). The CDR3 contains 15 residues. CDR3 DNA sequence: TGTGCCAGCAGCCAAGGGGGACAGGTTCCCTATGGCTACACCTTC. It encodes CASSQGGQVPYGYTF.

The chain employs TRBV5-6 and TRBJ1-1; 11 bases are a match to TRBD1. The germline V gene has CDR1 SGHDT and CDR2 YYEEEE. CDR3 length: 15 amino acids. V gave up 5 bases and J gave up 7 bases; unmatched junction bases: 10. CDR3 DNA: TGTGCCAGCAGTTGGGACAGGGGGATTTCAGGTGAAGCTTTCTTT. As protein: CASSWDRGISGEAFF.

The V and J genes are TRBV9 and TRBJ2-3; D not certain. Trimming removed 3 bases from V and 5 bases from J, with 4 bases in between. The CDR3 totals 11 residues. Germline CDR1 SGDLS, CDR2 YYNGEE. The CDR3 region has the DNA TGTGCCAGCAGCGGTAGAGATACGCAGTATTTT. Translated: CASSGRDTQYF.

This rearrangement joins TRBV7-2 to TRBJ1-4; weak D call: TRBD1 (6 bases). The CDR3 is made up of 15 amino acids. Germline loops: CDR1 SGHTA, CDR2 FQGNSA. The ends were cut back, 5 bases at V and 2 bases at J, with 12 bases in the middle. CDR3 sequence (DNA): TGTGCCAGCAGCGGTGTGGGGGCCACTAATGAAAAACTGTTTTTT. The encoded protein is CASSGVGATNEKLFF.

On this clone: Other nucleotide sequences from this sample produce the same CDR3. The chain links TRBV28 to TRBJ2-3, with 10 bases that match TRBD2. Germline V gene lookup returns CDR1 MDHEN and CDR2 SYDVKM. The CDR3 loop spans 14 amino acids. With V trimmed by 6 bases and J by 1 base, 1 base remained unmatched. The CDR3 nucleotides read TGTGCCAGCAGCCTAGCGGGAGGCACAGATACGCAGTATTTT. Translation gives CASSLAGGTDTQYF.

The CDR3 reads CASRTSGRNEQFF. CDR3 DNA sequence: TGTGCCTCCAGGACTAGCGGGAGGAATGAGCAGTTCTTC. V and J are TRBV30 and TRBJ2-1; 14 nucleotides match TRBD2. There are 13 residues in the CDR3. Germline V gene lookup returns CDR1 GTSNPN and CDR2 SVGIG (reference sequence). The V segment lost 7 bases and the J segment 7 bases; nucleotides outside the gene matches: 3.

V is TRBV6-1 and J is TRBJ1-1, with D possibly TRBD1 on 5 matching bases. The germline CDR1 and CDR2 sequences are MNHNS and SASEGT. This CDR3 region has 17 residues. V was shortened by 3 bases and J by 3 bases, with 20 bases between the two germline ends. CDR3 in DNA: TGTGCCAGCAGTGACCATTTTCCGACAGCTACCTACACTGAAGCTTTCTTT. This codes for CASSDHFPTATYTEAFF.

J is TRBJ2-1 and V is TRBV7-2; the match to TRBD2 covers 7 bases. CDR3 length: 14 residues. Germline V lookup: CDR1 SGHTA, CDR2 FQGNSA. CDR3 region: CATTTSTHRNEQFF. The CDR3 bases are TGTGCAACCACGACTAGCACTCATCGCAATGAGCAGTTCTTC.

The sample holds many counts of this clone. The chain has TRBV27 and TRBJ2-1; a possible D gene is TRBD2 (5 bases). Per the germline V gene, CDR1 is MNHEY and CDR2 is SMNVEV (reference sequence). The CDR3 has 15 amino acids. V shed 2 bases and J shed 7 bases, with 15 bases lying between them. The CDR3 region is CASSLIRTGFNEQFF. The CDR3 nucleotides read TGTGCCAGCAGTTTAATCAGGACGGGATTTAATGAGCAGTTCTTC.

This clone has more than one count but fewer than ten. V usage is TRBV4-3 and J usage is TRBJ1-2; possible D gene TRBD1, 5 bases. From germline, CDR1 is LGHNA and CDR2 YSLEER. The CDR3 has 16 residues. Trimming took off 4 bases at V and 0 bases at J, with 15 bases between the two ends. As DNA, the CDR3 is TGCGCCAGCAGCCCCCACGGGACTGACTCTAACTATGGCTACACCTTC. As protein: CASSPHGTDSNYGYTF.

The V gene is TRBV27, the J gene TRBJ1-1, with 7 bases matching TRBD1. This CDR3 spans 15 amino acids. Unmatched junction bases numbered 8, after V lost 0 bases and J lost 7 bases. Germline CDR1 is MNHEY and CDR2 is SMNVEV (reference sequence). The CDR3 sequence: CASSLSAETGFEAFF. The CDR3 DNA reads TGTGCCAGCAGTTTATCTGCGGAGACAGGGTTTGAAGCTTTCTTT.

This clone was recorded once. The chain combines TRBV20-1 with TRBJ2-5, with 7 bases identical to TRBD2. This CDR3 spans 13 amino acids. J gave up 1 base and V 3 bases, and 2 bases lay outside the gene matches. The germline V gene has CDR1 DFQATT and CDR2 SNEGSKA (reference sequence). In DNA form, the CDR3 reads TGCAGTGCTAGTACTAGCGTCCAAGAGACCCAGTACTTC. Translation gives CSASTSVQETQYF.

The CDR3 nucleotides read TGTGCCAGCAGTACCTCCCGGGACAGGGGTCTTCATCAGCCCCAGCATTTT. Protein sequence: CASSTSRDRGLHQPQHF. The chain employs TRBV28 and TRBJ1-5; 10 bases line up with TRBD1. Losses at the gene ends were 5 bases for V and 5 bases for J; bases not matched to a gene: 12. The germline V gene encodes CDR1 MDHEN and CDR2 SYDVKM. This CDR3 region has 17 residues.

The J gene is TRBJ1-1, the V gene TRBV6-2 or TRBV6-3; a weak D match, TRBD1 (5 bases). The CDR3 is 11 residues long. Germline CDR1 MNHEY, CDR2 SVGEGT. Between the trimmed V and J ends, which lost 4 bases and 8 bases, there was a span of 8 bases. CDR3 coding DNA: TGTGCCAGCAGTTGGGGCCAGGAAGCTTTCTTT. Its protein product is CASSWGQEAFF.